This T cell receptor beta chain was found in a study of metastatic and nonmetastatic thyroid tumors. In the study overall: Repertoire data that came from the blood and tumor or nodule tissue of malignant and benign thyroid patients were compared.

Findings and caveats of the study: Compared with benign nodules, malignant thyroid tumors were reported to have significantly higher TCR beta diversity in both blood and tumor.

Each patient went into thyroid surgery without having received any treatment. In the authors' methods: The study took CDR3 differences across clinicopathological groups and made a distant-metastasis classifier for papillary thyroid cancer from them. Through MiXCR, TCRdb re-clonotyped the PCR reads. For this entry, the V and J calls and clone size follow TCRdb and not the study's own pipeline. The sample lists roughly 24,000 clones; under 25% were seen once. A remark on this clone: As yet, its antigen is unknown. In the same sample, other DNA sequences code for this CDR3.

The CDR3 length is 14 residues. V was clipped by 5 bases and J by 3 bases, with 13 bases between them. The germline gives CDR1 MNHNS, CDR2 SASEGT. The sequence came from a male donor with papillary thyroid cancer or a benign thyroid nodule (not recorded which). Some clones in this sample may be carry-over from other donors' samples. The chain links TRBV6-1 to TRBJ1-1; D is unclear. Material: blood. The CDR3, as DNA: TGTGCCAGCAGTCGAACCGAAGGGTACACTGAAGCTTTCTTT. It yields the protein CASSRTEGYTEAFF.